These 5 T cell receptor beta chains were sequenced from one sample in a study of blood T cell repertoires in COVID-19. The assay was immunoSEQ multiplex PCR, and TCRdb's table has in-frame clones only and misses some. Of 350,000 to 450,000 clones listed, more than 85% are singletons. The sequencing sample was made of PBMCs or T cells enriched from blood (not recorded which). The receptors come from a woman in her thirties or forties who had been exposed to COVID-19.

This clone turned up a few times. The V and J genes are TRBV7-9 and TRBJ2-1; D may be TRBD2 (5 bases). CDR1 SEHNR and CDR2 FQNEAQ come from the germline V gene (reference sequence). Trimming took off 7 bases at V and 7 bases at J, with 20 bases between the two ends. The CDR3 contains 15 residues. CDR3 amino acids: CASTPGGGGRNEQFF. The CDR3 DNA follows: TGTGCCAGCACCCCTGGTGGTGGCGGGCGGAATGAGCAGTTCTTC.

The chain recombines TRBV2 with TRBJ1-5; D perhaps matches TRBD1 (5 bases). The CDR3 has 14 residues. Germline CDR1 reads SNHLY; CDR2 reads FYNNEI. V was clipped by 3 bases and J by 7 bases, with 13 bases between them. CDR3 bases: TGTGCCAGCAGTGAGGGGCAACCTAACCAGCCCCAGCATTTT. Translation gives CASSEGQPNQPQHF.

The chain employs TRBV5-6 and TRBJ1-5; D not certain. Deletions cut 5 bases from V and 0 bases from J, with 9 bases between. The CDR3 contains 14 residues. From germline, CDR1 is SGHDT and CDR2 YYEEEE. The CDR3 DNA reads TGTGCCAGCAGTATCGGGTATAGCAATCAGCCCCAGCATTTT. Protein sequence: CASSIGYSNQPQHF.

DNA of the CDR3: TGTGCCAGCAGTTATGATGGCGGGACTAACTATGGCTACACCTTC. This codes for CASSYDGGTNYGYTF. The rearrangement links TRBV6-2 or TRBV6-3 to TRBJ1-2, with unresolved D. Germline CDR1 is MNHEY and CDR2 is SVGEGT. This CDR3 comprises 15 residues. Trimming cost V 3 bases and J 0 bases, with 11 bases left between them.

The chain employs TRBV18 and TRBJ2-2, with 7 bases identical to TRBD1. CDR3 length equals 17 residues. CDR1 and CDR2 (germline): KGHSH, LQKENI. V lost 0 bases to trimming and J lost 0 bases; unmatched junction nucleotides: 4. The CDR3 reads CASSPPRTGPNTGELFF. DNA for the CDR3: TGTGCCAGCTCACCACCTCGGACAGGACCGAACACCGGGGAGCTGTTTTTT.